The clone carrying this T cell receptor (beta chain) was observed a handful of times. V lost 7 bases to trimming and J lost 0 bases, with 9 bases between them. This CDR3 comprises 13 residues. Germline-derived CDR1 and CDR2 are MNHNS and SASEGT. 60 Vbeta and 13 Jbeta primers were used in PCR. The assay was immunoSEQ multiplex PCR, and TCRdb's table has in-frame clones only and misses some. The sample yields roughly 160,000 clones, roughly 74% seen once. The data were taken from a study of cytomegalovirus exposure and HLA in healthy donors. V usage is TRBV6-1 and J usage is TRBJ2-5, with D perhaps matching TRBD1 (5 bases). Sequenced input: PBMCs. The TCR originated in a woman in her forties in good health and CMV-seropositive. CDR3 in DNA: TGTGCCAGCAAGAAGGACAACCAAGAGACCCAGTACTTC. It encodes CASKKDNQETQYF.